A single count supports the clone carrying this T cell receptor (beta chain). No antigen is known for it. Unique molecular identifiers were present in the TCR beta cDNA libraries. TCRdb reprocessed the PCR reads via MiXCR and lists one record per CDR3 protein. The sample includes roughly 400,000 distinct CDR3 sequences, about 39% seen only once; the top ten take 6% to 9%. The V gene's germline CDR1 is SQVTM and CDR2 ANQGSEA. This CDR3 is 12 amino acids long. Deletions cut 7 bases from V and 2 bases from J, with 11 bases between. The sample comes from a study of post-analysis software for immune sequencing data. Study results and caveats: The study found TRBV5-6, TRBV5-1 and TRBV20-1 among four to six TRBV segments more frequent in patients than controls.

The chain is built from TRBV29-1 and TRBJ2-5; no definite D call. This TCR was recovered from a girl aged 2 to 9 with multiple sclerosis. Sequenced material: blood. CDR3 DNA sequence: TGCAGCGCTACAGTGGCACAAGAGACCCAGTACTTC. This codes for CSATVAQETQYF.